One sample yielded the 29 T cell receptor beta chains listed below, sequenced in a study of cytomegalovirus exposure and HLA in healthy donors. Only in-frame clones appear in the TCRdb table, and some are missing; sequencing was by immunoSEQ multiplex PCR. The table records roughly 140,000 clones, 90% to 95% of them present only once. What was sequenced was PBMCs. These receptors were obtained from a man between 18 and 29 years old in good health and CMV-seronegative.

The V and J genes are TRBV30 and TRBJ2-5; TRBD2 matches 8 bases. V shed 2 bases, J shed 5 bases, and the junction held 10 bases outside the gene matches. This CDR3 has 15 residues. From germline, CDR1 is GTSNPN and CDR2 SVGIG (reference sequence). The CDR3 nucleotides read TGTGCCTGGAGTCGAGGAGCGGGAGATCGGGAGACCCAGTACTTC. It encodes CAWSRGAGDRETQYF.

The chain employs TRBV2 and TRBJ1-2, with 9 bases aligning to TRBD1. With V trimmed by 7 bases and J by 1 base, 4 bases remained unmatched. The CDR3 has 14 amino acids. CDR1 and CDR2 from the germline V gene are SNHLY and FYNNEI. This chain's CDR3 is CASIRTGDNYGYTF. The CDR3 DNA is TGTGCCAGCATTAGGACAGGGGATAACTATGGCTACACCTTC.

V and J are TRBV7-6 and TRBJ2-5; D is unresolved. CDR1 is SGHVS, CDR2 FNYEAQ, per germline. CDR3 length: 14 residues. The ends were cut back, 4 bases at V and 1 base at J, with 10 bases in the middle. CDR3 bases: TGTGCCAGCAGCTCGGAGATCGGCCAAGAGACCCAGTACTTC. The encoded protein is CASSSEIGQETQYF.

This clone was observed a single time. The chain combines TRBV30 with TRBJ1-4; 8 positions agree with TRBD1. Germline CDR1 and CDR2: GTSNPN and SVGIG (reference sequence). After removal of 0 bases from V and 8 bases from J, the junction contained 5 bases not matched to a gene. CDR3 size: 14 residues. As DNA, the CDR3 is TGTGCCTGGAGTGTACAGGGGGGGGCCGAAAAACTGTTTTTT. Translating gives CAWSVQGGAEKLFF.

This chain links TRBV12-5 with TRBJ2-5; TRBD1 agrees at 7 bases. Germline V gene lookup returns CDR1 LGHNT and CDR2 FRNRAP. The CDR3 loop spans 14 amino acids. The V and J ends lost 6 bases and 2 bases, in that order; junction bases with no gene match: 6. CDR3 DNA: TGTGCTAGTGGCCCCCCGGACAGGCAAGAGACCCAGTACTTC. It translates to CASGPPDRQETQYF.

This chain joins TRBV6-5 and TRBJ2-7; the match to TRBD2 covers 13 bases. This CDR3 spans 15 amino acids. Germline CDR1 reads MNHEY; CDR2 reads SVGAGI. Germline trimming cut 6 bases from V and 7 bases from J; bases unmatched to any gene: 9. CDR3 bases: TGTGCCAGCAGCGCACTAGCGGGAGGGCCTGGAGAGCAGTACGTC. As protein: CASSALAGGPGEQYV.

This rearrangement joins TRBV25-1 to TRBJ1-1; 8 positions agree with TRBD1. This CDR3 region has 13 residues. The V gene's germline CDR1 is MGHDK and CDR2 SYGVNS. V was clipped by 6 bases and J by 4 bases; unmatched bases: 4. CDR3 region: CASRSTGGTEAFF. CDR3 nucleotide sequence: TGTGCCAGCAGAAGTACAGGGGGCACTGAAGCTTTCTTT.

The chain employs TRBV5-1 and TRBJ2-4; 8 nucleotides match TRBD1. Germline assignment: CDR1 SGHRS and CDR2 YFSETQ. Trimming took 1 base from V and 8 from J; bases not matched to a gene: 8. The CDR3 totals 15 residues. The CDR3 DNA follows: TGCGCCAGCAGCTTGCGGGGGACAGGTCGGGACATTCAGTACTTC. Protein product: CASSLRGTGRDIQYF.

This sequence joins TRBV12-5 and TRBJ1-2; D is unresolved. The CDR3 runs to 17 residues. The germline CDR1 and CDR2 sequences are LGHNT and FRNRAP. The ends were cut back, 3 bases at V and 0 bases at J, with 17 bases in the middle. This CDR3 is CASGFPPGRLSNYGYTF. In nucleotides, the CDR3 is TGTGCTAGTGGTTTTCCCCCGGGGAGGCTCTCTAACTATGGCTACACCTTC.

This chain links TRBV19 with TRBJ1-2; 8 bases fit TRBD1. CDR1 is LNHDA and CDR2 is SQIVND in the germline V gene (reference sequence). Trimming removed 5 bases from V and 8 bases from J; junction bases left unmatched: 10. The CDR3 has 14 amino acids. The CDR3 DNA reads as TGTGCCAGTAGTCCTATGCAGGGGGCAATCGGCTACACCTTC. Amino acid sequence: CASSPMQGAIGYTF.

This sequence joins TRBV5-5 and TRBJ2-7; weak D call: TRBD2 (5 bases). Germline V lookup: CDR1 SGHKS, CDR2 YYEKEE (reference sequence). The CDR3 covers 15 residues. V was clipped by 4 bases and J by 0 bases, with 14 bases between them. CDR3: CASSPAVTSSYEQYF. DNA for the CDR3: TGTGCCAGCAGCCCGGCCGTCACTAGCTCCTACGAGCAGTACTTC. The full variable domain, its missing parts supplied by reference TRBV5-5 and TRBJ2-7, is DAGVTQSPTHLIKTRGQQVTLRCSPISGHKSVSWYQQVLGQGPQFIFQYYEKEERGRGNFPDRFSARQFPNYSSELNVNALLLGDSALYLCASSPAVTSSYEQYFGPGTRLTVT.

V usage is TRBV25-1 and J usage is TRBJ1-5; 9 bases fit TRBD1. Germline CDR1 is MGHDK and CDR2 is SYGVNS. The CDR3 loop spans 15 amino acids. Unmatched junction bases numbered 4, after V lost 5 bases and J lost 2 bases. For the CDR3, the DNA is TGTGCCAGCAGTAAGGGACAGGGTGGCAATCAGCCCCAGCATTTT. Encoded protein: CASSKGQGGNQPQHF.

J is TRBJ1-2 and V is TRBV28, with no clear D. This CDR3 is built from 12 residues. Germline V gene lookup returns CDR1 MDHEN and CDR2 SYDVKM. The V gene lost 9 bases and the J gene lost 4 bases, with 12 bases spanning the gap. As DNA, the CDR3 is TGTGCCAGTGTGAGTCCCCCCTATGGCTACACCTTC. It yields the protein CASVSPPYGYTF.

The CDR3 protein is CASSSQGTVNTEAFF. In nucleotides, the CDR3 is TGTGCCAGCAGTTCACAGGGGACGGTGAACACTGAAGCTTTCTTT. The genes are TRBV25-1 and TRBJ1-1, with TRBD1 matching over 7 bases. V was clipped by 5 bases and J by 0 bases; unmatched bases: 6. Germline-derived CDR1 and CDR2 are MGHDK and SYGVNS. CDR3 length equals 15 residues.

This chain uses TRBV14 with TRBJ2-2, with 10 bases identical to TRBD2. The CDR3 spans 18 residues. Losses at the gene ends were 0 bases for V and 4 bases for J; bases not matched to a gene: 8. The V gene's germline CDR1 is SGHDN and CDR2 FVKESK. CDR3 in DNA: TGTGCCAGCAGCCAAGATCTAGCGGGAGTTCGGAGCACCGGGGAGCTGTTTTTT. Its translation is CASSQDLAGVRSTGELFF.

CDR3 in amino acids: CASSLVTSSISYNEQFF. The CDR3 DNA reads TGTGCCAGCAGCTTAGTGACTAGCAGCATCTCCTACAATGAGCAGTTCTTC. The V and J genes are TRBV11-3 and TRBJ2-1; the match to TRBD2 covers 7 bases. V shed 1 base, J shed 0 bases, and the junction held 6 bases outside the gene matches. The CDR3 is made up of 17 amino acids. Germline CDR1 and CDR2: SGHNT and YENEEA.

The rearrangement joins TRBV20-1 to TRBJ2-5; D unclear. The CDR3 is made up of 11 amino acids. V lost 3 bases and J lost 3, with 5 bases in between. The V gene's germline CDR1 is DFQATT and CDR2 SNEGSKA (reference sequence). The CDR3 DNA is TGCAGTGCTAGCACAGAAGAGACCCAGTACTTC. The encoded protein is CSASTEETQYF.

This clone showed up just a few times. The V call is TRBV4-3, the J call TRBJ1-2, with D unclear. CDR3 length: 14 amino acids. Germline values: CDR1 LGHNA, CDR2 YSLEER. V was pared by 3 bases and J by 5 bases, with 13 bases between. The chain's CDR3 is CASSHSGSRYGYTF. For the CDR3, the DNA is TGCGCCAGCAGCCACTCCGGGTCCCGATATGGCTACACCTTC.

This chain joins TRBV27 and TRBJ1-5, with 10 bases fitting TRBD1. The CDR3 consists of 15 residues. Trimming removed 7 bases from V and 4 bases from J; junction bases left unmatched: 7. CDR1 is MNHEY, CDR2 SMNVEV, per germline (reference sequence). The CDR3 protein is CASTPSGQGNQPQHF. In nucleotides, the CDR3 is TGTGCCAGCACCCCATCGGGACAGGGGAATCAGCCCCAGCATTTT.

J is TRBJ1-2 and V is TRBV5-1; 8 bases match TRBD1. Germline V gene lookup returns CDR1 SGHRS and CDR2 YFSETQ. With 0 bases clipped from V and 3 bases from J, the junction kept 1 base outside the gene matches. The CDR3 length is 14 residues. The CDR3 reads CASSLDRGDYGYTF. In nucleotides, the CDR3 is TGCGCCAGCAGCTTGGACAGGGGGGACTATGGCTACACCTTC.

This rearrangement joins TRBV4-2 to TRBJ2-2; possibly TRBD2 for D (5 bases). The V and J ends lost 0 bases and 5 bases respectively, with 13 bases between them. Germline CDR1 is LGHNA and CDR2 is YNFKEQ. This CDR3 contains 16 residues. Here the CDR3 DNA reads TGTGCCAGCAGCCAAGATCGGGAAAGGTCGACCGGGGAGCTGTTTTTT. Translating it yields CASSQDRERSTGELFF.

The chain links TRBV9 to TRBJ2-1; 7 positions agree with TRBD2. The CDR3 length is 15 residues. With V trimmed by 4 bases and J by 3 bases, 7 bases remained unmatched. Germline V gives CDR1 SGDLS, CDR2 YYNGEE. The CDR3 spells CASSSGAGDYNEQFF. In nucleotides, the CDR3 is TGTGCCAGCAGCTCTGGCGCGGGGGACTACAATGAGCAGTTCTTC. The entire variable domain, with the rest obtained from reference TRBV9 and TRBJ2-1, is as follows: DSGVTQTPKHLITATGQRVTLRCSPRSGDLSVYWYQQSLDQGLQFLIQYYNGEERAKGNILERFSAQQFPDLHSELNLSSLELGDSALYFCASSSGAGDYNEQFFGPGTRLTVL.

This chain joins TRBV9 and TRBJ2-1; 8 bases agree with TRBD2. Germline CDR1 and CDR2: SGDLS and YYNGEE. This CDR3 spans 15 amino acids. V lost 3 bases, J lost 8 bases, and 10 bases stayed unmatched. The DNA for the CDR3 is TGTGCCAGCAGCGCTAGCGGGCGACTGGTGGATGAGCAGTTCTTC. This sequence encodes CASSASGRLVDEQFF.

The chain links TRBV4-1 to TRBJ2-1; possible D gene TRBD1, 5 bases. V was trimmed by 8 bases and J by 3 bases, leaving 11 bases between them. CDR3 size: 13 residues. Germline CDR1 and CDR2: MGHRA and YSYEKL. CDR3 residues: CASAPDSYNEQFF. CDR3 nucleotide sequence: TGCGCCAGCGCACCTGACAGCTACAATGAGCAGTTCTTC.

V is TRBV7-9 and J is TRBJ2-7, with 10 bases fitting TRBD2. The CDR3 runs 16 residues. Germline CDR1 SEHNR, CDR2 FQNEAQ (reference sequence). The ends lost 3 bases at V and 2 bases at J; junction bases unmatched: 7. This chain's CDR3 is CASSFASGGSPYEQYF. The CDR3 DNA sequence: TGTGCCAGCAGCTTCGCTAGCGGGGGAAGCCCCTACGAGCAGTACTTC.

This chain links TRBV7-2 with TRBJ2-3; TRBD2 is a possible D gene (5 bases). Germline-derived CDR1 and CDR2 are SGHTA and FQGNSA. V was trimmed by 0 bases and J by 5 bases, leaving 9 bases between them. The CDR3 runs to 14 residues. The CDR3 loop reads CASSLAHGIDTQYF. The CDR3 DNA is TGTGCCAGCAGCTTAGCGCACGGGATAGATACGCAGTATTTT.

This clone came up a few times. The V and J genes are TRBV11-2 and TRBJ1-2; 8 nucleotides line up with TRBD1. V was clipped by 8 bases and J by 4 bases; unmatched bases: 18. Germline CDR1 and CDR2: SGHAT and FQNNGV. The CDR3 runs to 17 residues. The chain's CDR3 is CASGPTGATPGVYGYTF. The CDR3 region has the DNA TGTGCCAGCGGACCGACAGGGGCCACTCCCGGAGTCTATGGCTACACCTTC.

The V gene is TRBV4-1, the J gene TRBJ1-5, with 7 positions matching TRBD1. The CDR3 contains 16 residues. Germline CDR1 and CDR2: MGHRA and YSYEKL. Losses at the gene ends were 1 base for V and 0 bases for J; bases not matched to a gene: 3. For the CDR3, the DNA is TGCGCCAGCAGCCAAGTGGACAGGCATAGCAATCAGCCCCAGCATTTT. Translation gives CASSQVDRHSNQPQHF.

The gene calls are TRBV10-2 and TRBJ1-5, with 7 bases aligning to TRBD1. V shed 8 bases and J 5 bases; nucleotides not matched to a gene: 9. The length of the CDR3 is 14 residues. The germline V gene has CDR1 WSHSY and CDR2 SAAADI. CDR3 nucleotide sequence: TGCGCCAGCGGGGACAGTTTGGACGATCAGCCCCAGCATTTT. Translated: CASGDSLDDQPQHF.